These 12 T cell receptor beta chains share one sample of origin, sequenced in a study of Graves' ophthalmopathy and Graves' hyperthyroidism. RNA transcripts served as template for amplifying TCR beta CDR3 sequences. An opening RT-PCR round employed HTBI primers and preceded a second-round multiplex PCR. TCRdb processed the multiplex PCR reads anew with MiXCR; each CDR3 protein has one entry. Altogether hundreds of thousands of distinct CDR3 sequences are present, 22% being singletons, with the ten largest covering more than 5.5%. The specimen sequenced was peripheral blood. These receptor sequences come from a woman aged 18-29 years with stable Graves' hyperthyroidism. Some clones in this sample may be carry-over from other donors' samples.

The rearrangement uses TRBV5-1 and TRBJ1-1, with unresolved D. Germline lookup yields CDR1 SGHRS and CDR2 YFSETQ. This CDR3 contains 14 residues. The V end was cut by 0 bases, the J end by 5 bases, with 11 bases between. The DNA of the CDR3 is TGCGCCAGCAGCTTGGGTGGGCCGTGGACTGAAGCTTTCTTT. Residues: CASSLGGPWTEAFF.

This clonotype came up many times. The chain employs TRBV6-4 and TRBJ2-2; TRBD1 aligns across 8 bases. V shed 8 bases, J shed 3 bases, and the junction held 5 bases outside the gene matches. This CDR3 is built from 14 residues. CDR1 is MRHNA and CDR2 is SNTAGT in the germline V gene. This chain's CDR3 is CASSTDRDTGELFF. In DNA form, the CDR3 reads TGTGCCAGCTCAACGGACAGGGACACCGGGGAGCTGTTTTTT.

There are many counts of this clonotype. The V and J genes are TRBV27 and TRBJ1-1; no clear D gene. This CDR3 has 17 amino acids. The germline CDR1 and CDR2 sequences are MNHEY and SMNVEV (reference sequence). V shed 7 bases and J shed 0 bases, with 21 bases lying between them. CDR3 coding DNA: TGTGCCAGCATTCCCGCGGGAGGGCCCTACATGAACACTGAAGCTTTCTTT. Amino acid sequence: CASIPAGGPYMNTEAFF.

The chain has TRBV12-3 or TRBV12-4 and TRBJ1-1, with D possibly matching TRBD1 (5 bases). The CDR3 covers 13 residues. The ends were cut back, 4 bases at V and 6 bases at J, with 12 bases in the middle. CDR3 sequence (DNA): TGTGCCAGCAGTTCTAGAAGGGACGCTGAAGCTTTCTTT. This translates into CASSSRRDAEAFF.

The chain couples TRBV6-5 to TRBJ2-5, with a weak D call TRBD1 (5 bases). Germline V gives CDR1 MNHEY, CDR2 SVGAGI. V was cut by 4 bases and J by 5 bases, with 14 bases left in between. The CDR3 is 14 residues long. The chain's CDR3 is CASSSPDTLETQYF. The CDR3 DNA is TGTGCCAGCAGTTCCCCGGACACTCTCGAGACCCAGTACTTC.

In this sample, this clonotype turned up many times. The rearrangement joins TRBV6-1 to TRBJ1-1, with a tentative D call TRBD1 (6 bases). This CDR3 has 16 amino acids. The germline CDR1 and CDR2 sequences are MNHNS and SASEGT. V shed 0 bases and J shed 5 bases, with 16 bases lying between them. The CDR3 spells CASSEAYYRVETEAFF. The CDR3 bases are TGTGCCAGCAGTGAAGCTTATTACAGGGTTGAAACTGAAGCTTTCTTT.

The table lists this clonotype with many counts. The CDR3 is CASSYTGTGVETQYF. In DNA, the CDR3 is TGTGCCAGCAGTTATACCGGGACAGGGGTAGAGACCCAGTACTTC. The chain uses TRBV6-5 and TRBJ2-5, with 10 bases that match TRBD1. In germline, CDR1 is MNHEY, CDR2 SVGAGI. V lost 3 bases, J lost 4 bases, and 5 bases stayed unmatched. The CDR3 has 15 amino acids.

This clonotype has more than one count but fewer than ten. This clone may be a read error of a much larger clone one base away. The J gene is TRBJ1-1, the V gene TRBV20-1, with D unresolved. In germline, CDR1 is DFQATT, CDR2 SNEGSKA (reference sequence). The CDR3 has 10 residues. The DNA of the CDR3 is TGCAGTGCTAGGTGGACTGAAGCTCTCTTT. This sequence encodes CSARWTEALF.

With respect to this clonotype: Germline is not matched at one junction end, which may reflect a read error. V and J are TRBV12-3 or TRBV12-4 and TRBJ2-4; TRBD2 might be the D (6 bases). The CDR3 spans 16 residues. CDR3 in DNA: TGTGCCAGCAGTTTAGAGCCCCCACTAGCCAAAAACATTAAGTACTTC. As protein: CASSLEPPLAKNIKYF.

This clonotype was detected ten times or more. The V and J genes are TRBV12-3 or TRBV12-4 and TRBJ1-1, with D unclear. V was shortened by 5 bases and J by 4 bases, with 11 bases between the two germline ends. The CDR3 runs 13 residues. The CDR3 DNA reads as TGTGCCAGCAGTGCTACAGAAGCCACTGAAGCTTTCTTT. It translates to CASSATEATEAFF.

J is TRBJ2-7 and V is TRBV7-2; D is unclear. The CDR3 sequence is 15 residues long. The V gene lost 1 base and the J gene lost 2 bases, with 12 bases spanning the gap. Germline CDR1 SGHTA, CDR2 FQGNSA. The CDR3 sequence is CASSLGQSVAYEQYF. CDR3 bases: TGTGCCAGCAGCTTAGGCCAAAGCGTGGCCTACGAGCAGTACTTC.

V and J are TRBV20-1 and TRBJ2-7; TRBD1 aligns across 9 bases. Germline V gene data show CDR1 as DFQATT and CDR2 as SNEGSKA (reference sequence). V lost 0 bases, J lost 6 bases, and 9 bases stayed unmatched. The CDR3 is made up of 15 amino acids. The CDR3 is CSARDPGQGVGEQYF. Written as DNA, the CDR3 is TGCAGTGCTAGAGACCCGGGACAGGGAGTAGGCGAGCAGTACTTC.